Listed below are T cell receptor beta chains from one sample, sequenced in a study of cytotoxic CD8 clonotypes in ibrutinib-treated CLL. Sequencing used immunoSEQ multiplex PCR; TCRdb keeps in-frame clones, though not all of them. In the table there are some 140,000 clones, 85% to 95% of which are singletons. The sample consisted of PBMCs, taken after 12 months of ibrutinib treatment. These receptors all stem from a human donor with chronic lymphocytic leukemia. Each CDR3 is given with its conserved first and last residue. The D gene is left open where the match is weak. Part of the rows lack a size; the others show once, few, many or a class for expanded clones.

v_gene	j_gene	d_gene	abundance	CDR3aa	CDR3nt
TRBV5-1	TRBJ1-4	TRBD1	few	CASSLATGRNEKLFF	TGCGCCAGCAGCTTGGCGACAGGGCGTAATGAAAAACTGTTTTTT
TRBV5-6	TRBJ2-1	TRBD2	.	CASSLAWTSVYNEQFF	TGTGCCAGCAGCTTGGCCTGGACTAGCGTCTACAATGAGCAGTTCTTC
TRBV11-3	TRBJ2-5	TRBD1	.	CASSRSYRGGQETQYF	TGTGCCAGCAGCCGCAGCTACAGGGGCGGCCAAGAGACCCAGTACTTC
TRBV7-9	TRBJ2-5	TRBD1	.	CASSLGTVQETQYF	TGTGCCAGCAGCTTGGGGACAGTCCAAGAGACCCAGTACTTC
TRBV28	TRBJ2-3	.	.	CASSFSDLGGTDTQYF	TGTGCCAGCAGTTTCTCGGACTTGGGAGGCACAGATACGCAGTATTTT
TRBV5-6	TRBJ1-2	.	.	CASSSVTGDYGYTF	TGTGCCAGCAGCTCGGTGACAGGAGACTATGGCTACACCTTC
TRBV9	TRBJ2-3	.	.	CASSPGWGGTDTQYF	TGTGCCAGCAGCCCCGGGTGGGGCGGCACAGATACGCAGTATTTT
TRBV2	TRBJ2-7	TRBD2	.	CASSGGVEQYF	TGTGCCAGCAGCGGGGGGGTAGAGCAGTACTTC
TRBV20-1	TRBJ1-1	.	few	CSARGDTEAFF	TGCAGTGCGAGGGGGGACACTGAAGCTTTCTTT
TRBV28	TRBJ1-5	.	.	CASSWTVSNQPQHF	TGTGCCAGCAGTTGGACAGTCTCCAATCAGCCCCAGCATTTT
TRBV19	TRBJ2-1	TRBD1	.	CASSIRPLTGGVIYEQFF	TGTGCCAGTAGTATAAGGCCCCTTACAGGGGGCGTTATCTATGAGCAGTTCTTC
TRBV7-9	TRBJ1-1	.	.	CASSLLQGVMSVAFF	TGTGCCAGCAGCTTACTACAGGGCGTCATGAGCGTGGCTTTCTTT
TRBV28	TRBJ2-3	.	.	CASSRTGTDTQYF	TGTGCCAGCAGTCGGACGGGCACAGATACGCAGTATTTT
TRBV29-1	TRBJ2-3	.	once	CSVAPGAKDTQYF	TGCAGCGTTGCGCCAGGGGCTAAAGATACGCAGTATTTT
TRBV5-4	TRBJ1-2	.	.	CASSLVKANYGYTF	TGTGCCAGCAGCTTGGTGAAGGCTAACTATGGCTACACCTTC
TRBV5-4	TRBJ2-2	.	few	CASSQGRRPLNTGELFF	TGTGCCAGCAGCCAGGGGAGAAGGCCGCTTAACACCGGGGAGCTGTTTTTT
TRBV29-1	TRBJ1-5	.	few	CSVASAEGLPQHF	TGCAGCGTTGCCTCTGCGGAGGGGTTGCCCCAGCATTTT
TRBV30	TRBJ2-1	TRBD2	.	CAWTSGEYNEQFF	TGTGCCTGGACTAGCGGGGAGTACAATGAGCAGTTCTTC
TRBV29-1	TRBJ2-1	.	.	CSAEKSSYNEQFF	TGCAGCGCCGAAAAGAGCTCCTACAATGAGCAGTTCTTC
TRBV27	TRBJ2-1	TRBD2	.	CASSSPTSGRSPYNEQFF	TGTGCCAGCAGTTCGCCGACTAGCGGGAGGTCCCCCTACAATGAGCAGTTCTTC
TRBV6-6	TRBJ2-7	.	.	CASSYSGSRDKQYF	TGTGCCAGCAGTTACTCTGGGTCCAGGGACAAGCAGTACTTC
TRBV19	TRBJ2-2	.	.	CASSIERQTTGELFF	TGTGCCAGTAGTATCGAGCGCCAGACCACCGGGGAGCTGTTTTTT
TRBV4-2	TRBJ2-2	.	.	CASSQDDGELFF	TGTGCCAGCAGCCAAGACGACGGGGAGCTGTTTTTT
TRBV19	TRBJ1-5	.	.	CATARIQGFDQPQHF	TGTGCCACCGCGCGAATACAGGGATTCGATCAGCCCCAGCATTTT
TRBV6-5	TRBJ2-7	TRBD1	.	CASSYSGQGLGEQYF	TGTGCCAGCAGTTACAGCGGACAGGGTTTGGGTGAGCAGTACTTC
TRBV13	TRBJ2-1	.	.	CASSQTSGGNEQFF	TGTGCCAGCAGCCAAACGTCTGGGGGGAATGAGCAGTTCTTC
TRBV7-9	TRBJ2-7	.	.	CASSLGWQSYEQYF	TGTGCCAGCAGCTTAGGCTGGCAATCCTACGAGCAGTACTTC
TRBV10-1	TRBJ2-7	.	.	CASSEWGTEAYEQYF	TGCGCCAGCAGTGAGTGGGGGACCGAAGCCTACGAGCAGTACTTC
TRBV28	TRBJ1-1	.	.	CASSFLRGDEAFF	TGTGCCAGCAGTTTCCTCCGGGGAGATGAAGCTTTCTTT
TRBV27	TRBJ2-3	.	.	CASSLGLATDTQYF	TGTGCCAGCAGTTTGGGGCTAGCGACGGATACGCAGTATTTT
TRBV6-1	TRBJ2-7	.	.	CASRGPGPTYEQYF	TGTGCCAGCAGGGGACCCGGGCCAACCTACGAGCAGTACTTC
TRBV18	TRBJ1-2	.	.	CASSPPVDAPGYGYTF	TGTGCCAGCTCACCACCCGTGGACGCTCCTGGCTATGGCTACACCTTC
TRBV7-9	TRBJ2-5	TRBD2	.	CASSPRSGRTETQYF	TGTGCCAGCAGCCCGAGAAGCGGGAGAACCGAGACCCAGTACTTC
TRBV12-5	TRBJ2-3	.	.	CASGLGTFEASTDTQYF	TGTGCTAGTGGTTTGGGGACTTTCGAGGCTAGCACAGATACGCAGTATTTT